The clone carrying this T cell receptor beta chain registers medium-sized by frequency. What it binds is not known. Germline V lookup: CDR1 DFQATT, CDR2 SNEGSKA (reference sequence). There are 15 residues in the CDR3. Making the TCR beta libraries relied on UMI-labeled 5' RACE. Reanalyzing the 5' RACE reads, TCRdb keeps one entry per CDR3 protein, without DNA. The table lists about 11,000 distinct CDR3 sequences. Total RNA was taken from around 160,000 sorted CD8+ T cells, in duplicate, per subset. This sample was included in a study of human CD8 memory T cell subsets. The study's findings and limits: In contrast to effector memory cells, stem-like memory and precursor exhausted T cells had similarly high diversity.

Sequences were obtained from CD8+ T cells from PBMCs. The V and J genes are TRBV20-1 and TRBJ2-4; the TCRdb call, TRBD1, lacks DNA for checking. The sequence was obtained from a human donor in good health. The CDR3 sequence: CSAFQGDTAKNIQYF.